A single sample gave rise to the 17 T cell receptor beta chains below, sequenced in a study of T cell responses to AZD1222 COVID-19 vaccine. TCRdb's table, derived via immunoSEQ multiplex PCR, lists solely in-frame clones and lacks some. The sample has 100,000 to 150,000 clones, 85% to 95% seen once; the top ten hold approximately 1.7%. This specimen consisted of peripheral blood, obtained on day 0 of AZD1222 vaccination. The receptors here all came from an adult in good health.

This rearrangement joins TRBV19 to TRBJ1-2; D is unresolved. Trimming took off 10 bases at V and 1 base at J, with 13 bases between the two ends. CDR1 is LNHDA, CDR2 SQIVND, per germline (reference sequence). The CDR3 runs 13 residues. The CDR3 is CATTGEVNYGYTF. The CDR3, as DNA: TGTGCCACAACGGGTGAGGTTAACTATGGCTACACCTTC.

J is TRBJ1-2 and V is TRBV18; no clear D gene. V was cut by 6 bases and J by 9 bases, with 23 bases left in between. CDR3 length: 15 amino acids. Germline CDR1 and CDR2: KGHSH and LQKENI. The CDR3 loop reads CASSPPRRPSPRYTF. The CDR3 nucleotides are TGTGCCAGCTCCCCCCCCCGGCGGCCCTCTCCTCGCTACACCTTC.

The chain couples TRBV18 to TRBJ1-3; D possibly corresponds to TRBD1 (5 bases). Trimming left V 3 bases short and J 0 bases short, with 9 bases between. CDR1 is KGHSH, CDR2 LQKENI, per germline. This CDR3 has 15 amino acids. CDR3 in amino acids: CASSPGTVSGNTIYF. The CDR3 DNA is TGTGCCAGCTCACCGGGGACCGTCTCTGGAAACACCATATATTTT.

This clone was detected many times. The CDR3 coding sequence is TGCGCCAGCAGTCACTTGAACGGGTTTAGAACTGAAGCTTTCTTT. Translated, it gives CASSHLNGFRTEAFF. The chain carries TRBV23-1 and TRBJ1-1; D gene uncertain. TRBV23-1 belongs to the ORF category, with a function that is uncertain. Trimming pared 3 bases from V and 5 bases from J, leaving 16 bases between. This CDR3 region has 15 residues.

The chain couples TRBV2 to TRBJ1-2; D not resolved. The V end lost 8 bases, the J end lost 1 base, and 8 bases lay between the germline ends. CDR1 and CDR2 from the germline V gene are SNHLY and FYNNEI. This CDR3 contains 12 residues. The CDR3 coding sequence is TGTGCCAGCTCCCAGCGTAACTATGGCTACACCTTC. Translation gives CASSQRNYGYTF.

V and J are TRBV19 and TRBJ1-4; no clear D gene. Trimming took 6 bases from V and 0 from J, leaving 14 bases between them. CDR1 is LNHDA, CDR2 SQIVND, per germline (reference sequence). The CDR3 contains 16 residues. CDR3: CASSITARTTNEKLFF. The DNA of the CDR3 is TGTGCCAGTAGCATTACAGCTCGGACAACTAATGAAAAACTGTTTTTT.

J is TRBJ2-3 and V is TRBV7-2; D may correspond to TRBD1 or TRBD2 (5 bases each). V shed 3 bases and J shed 6 bases, with 10 bases lying between them. The CDR3 extends over 13 amino acids. Germline V lookup: CDR1 SGHTA, CDR2 FQGNSA. The CDR3 spells CASSFRDPDTQYF. The CDR3 DNA follows: TGTGCCAGCAGCTTCCGGGACCCGGATACGCAGTATTTT.

The gene calls are TRBV5-1 and TRBJ1-5; 9 nucleotides match TRBD1. The CDR3 runs to 15 residues. Germline loops: CDR1 SGHRS, CDR2 YFSETQ. V lost 4 bases, J lost 7 bases, and 9 bases stayed unmatched. This CDR3 is CASSPGTGWEQPQHF. The CDR3 DNA follows: TGCGCCAGCAGCCCTGGGACAGGGTGGGAACAGCCCCAGCATTTT. The whole variable domain, filled in from reference TRBV5-1 and TRBJ1-5, reads KAGVTQTPRYLIKTRGQQVTLSCSPISGHRSVSWYQQTPGQGLQFLFEYFSETQRNKGNFPGRFSGRQFSNSRSEMNVSTLELGDSALYLCASSPGTGWEQPQHFGDGTRLSIL.

The V and J genes are TRBV10-1 and TRBJ1-5; 10 bases match TRBD1. Trimming took 7 bases from V and 5 from J; bases not matched to a gene: 14. The CDR3 runs to 17 residues. Germline V gene data show CDR1 as WNHNN and CDR2 as SYGVQD (reference sequence). CDR3 sequence: CASTGQGGGTVDQPQHF. In nucleotides, the CDR3 is TGCGCCAGCACCGGACAGGGGGGGGGAACGGTGGATCAGCCCCAGCATTTT.

The rearrangement links TRBV7-9 to TRBJ2-7, with D perhaps matching TRBD1 (6 bases). CDR3 length equals 17 residues. CDR1 and CDR2 from the germline V gene are SEHNR and FQNEAQ (reference sequence). The V gene lost 4 bases and the J gene lost 3 bases, with 22 bases spanning the gap. CDR3 DNA sequence: TGTGCCAGCAGCTCAAAACCTGGGACACCCGATAACTACGAGCAGTACTTC. This translates into CASSSKPGTPDNYEQYF. The whole variable domain, remainder taken from reference TRBV7-9 and TRBJ2-7, is DTGVSQNPRHKITKRGQNVTFRCDPISEHNRLYWYRQTLGQGPEFLTYFQNEAQLEKSRLLSDRFSAERPKGSFSTLEIQRTEQGDSAMYLCASSSKPGTPDNYEQYFGPGTRLTVT.

Written as DNA, the CDR3 is TGTGCCAGCAGCGGGACAGGGGGCTACACTGAAGCTTTCTTT. Translation: CASSGTGGYTEAFF. The V call is TRBV5-5, the J call TRBJ1-1, with TRBD1 matching 12 bases. V shed 4 bases, J shed 3 bases, and the junction held 1 base outside the gene matches. The germline CDR1 and CDR2 sequences are SGHKS and YYEKEE (reference sequence). The CDR3 runs to 14 residues.

V gene TRBV19 combines with J gene TRBJ1-5, with a tentative D call TRBD1 (6 bases). Trimming took 4 bases from V and 10 from J, leaving 17 bases between them. This CDR3 spans 14 amino acids. Germline CDR1 LNHDA, CDR2 SQIVND (reference sequence). The DNA for the CDR3 is TGTGCCAGTAGTACAGAGGGGGGAGGGGATCCCCAGCATTTT. Residues: CASSTEGGGDPQHF.

The rearrangement links TRBV19 to TRBJ2-1; 13 nucleotides align to TRBD2. Per the germline V gene, CDR1 is LNHDA and CDR2 is SQIVND (reference sequence). CDR3 size: 15 residues. The V gene end was trimmed by 4 bases and the J gene end by 8 bases; junction bases not matched to a gene: 5. The CDR3 nucleotides are TGTGCCAGTAGTACCGGACTAGCGGGAGTCCATGAGCAGTTCTTC. Translated: CASSTGLAGVHEQFF. Combining the CDR3 with reference TRBV19 and TRBJ2-1 gives the whole variable domain DGGITQSPKYLFRKEGQNVTLSCEQNLNHDAMYWYRQDPGQGLRLIYYSQIVNDFQKGDIAEGYSVSREKKESFPLTVTSAQKNPTAFYLCASSTGLAGVHEQFFGPGTRLTVL.

The J gene is TRBJ2-6, the V gene TRBV15, with D possibly being TRBD1 or TRBD2 (5 bases each). The ends were cut back, 3 bases at V and 2 bases at J, with 8 bases in the middle. Germline V lookup: CDR1 LNHNV, CDR2 YYDKDF (reference sequence). The CDR3 totals 15 residues. The CDR3 spells CATSRGEPGANVLTF. The CDR3, as DNA: TGTGCCACCAGCAGGGGGGAACCTGGGGCCAACGTCCTGACTTTC.

This chain links TRBV7-2 with TRBJ2-1; TRBD2 aligns across 9 bases. The length of the CDR3 is 15 residues. V lost 5 bases and J lost 4; bases outside the gene matches: 6. CDR1 and CDR2 from the germline V gene are SGHTA and FQGNSA. The DNA of the CDR3 is TGTGCCAGCAGCCTTAGCGGGAGTTGGTACAATGAGCAGTTCTTC. Translated: CASSLSGSWYNEQFF.

The chain employs TRBV7-9 and TRBJ2-7; 8 nucleotides agree with TRBD2. The J segment lost 5 bases and the V segment lost 7 bases, leaving 13 bases of the junction unmatched. Germline V gives CDR1 SEHNR, CDR2 FQNEAQ (reference sequence). The CDR3 sequence is 15 residues long. In nucleotides, the CDR3 is TGTGCCAGCACCTTGAACGGGGGGGCTTGGGACGAGCAGTACTTC. It is translated as CASTLNGGAWDEQYF.

The chain recombines TRBV27 with TRBJ2-7; 8 bases map to TRBD1. This CDR3 spans 15 amino acids. Germline loops: CDR1 MNHEY, CDR2 SMNVEV (reference sequence). With 5 bases clipped from V and 2 bases from J, the junction kept 8 bases outside the gene matches. CDR3 nucleotide sequence: TGTGCCAGCAGTCCGTCGTGGGGACAGGCCTACGAGCAGTACGTC. Its protein is CASSPSWGQAYEQYV.